What follows are 13 T cell receptor beta chains derived from one specimen sequenced in a study of T-cell reconstitution after alpha-beta-depleted transplantation in children. Unique molecular identifiers were used in preparing the TCRbeta library. TCRdb reprocessed the PCR reads with MiXCR, giving one entry per CDR3 protein. The sample carries 350,000 to 400,000 distinct CDR3 sequences, around 21% recorded once. The source material was PBMCs from the stem cell graft donor, sampled from the stem cell graft. The origin of the receptors is a human donor who donated a stem cell graft to a child with acute myeloid leukemia.

This chain links TRBV28 with TRBJ2-2; D tentatively fits TRBD1 or TRBD2 (5 bases each). This CDR3 comprises 18 residues. Per germline, CDR1 MDHEN and CDR2 SYDVKM. V lost 2 bases to trimming and J lost 3 bases, with 19 bases between them. CDR3 sequence reads: CASSLMVGVVTDTGELFF. The CDR3 nucleotides read TGTGCCAGCAGTTTAATGGTGGGGGTGGTGACGGACACCGGGGAGCTGTTTTTT.

With respect to this clonotype: The conserved phenylalanine or tryptophan normally closing the CDR3 is absent here, so this likely arose from a read error. The chain carries TRBV12-3 or TRBV12-4 and TRBJ2-7, with no clear D. Trimming took 3 bases from V and 4 from J, leaving 7 bases between them. The CDR3 sequence is 12 residues long. In DNA, the CDR3 is TGTGCCAGCAGTTTCGCTGGGTACGAGCAGTACCTC. This translates into CASSFAGYEQYL.

This clonotype appeared a few times. The V gene is TRBV29-1, the J gene TRBJ2-1; 9 nucleotides agree with TRBD2. This CDR3 region has 14 residues. Germline CDR1 and CDR2: SQVTM and ANQGSEA. The V segment lost 6 bases and the J segment 5 bases; nucleotides outside the gene matches: 8. CDR3 in amino acids: CSVARLAENNEQFF. CDR3 sequence (DNA): TGCAGCGTCGCCCGACTAGCGGAGAACAATGAGCAGTTCTTC.

In its sample, this clonotype was seen a few times. The chain links TRBV12-3 or TRBV12-4 to TRBJ2-7; 7 bases map to TRBD1. Losses at the gene ends were 4 bases for V and 7 bases for J; bases not matched to a gene: 13. There are 15 residues in the CDR3. Here the CDR3 reads CASSSNAGTVPEQYF. In DNA, the CDR3 is TGTGCCAGCAGTTCCAACGCCGGGACAGTCCCTGAGCAGTACTTC.

V is TRBV5-1 and J is TRBJ2-3; 13 bases match TRBD2. The CDR3 totals 17 residues. In germline, CDR1 is SGHRS, CDR2 YFSETQ. Trimming cost V 4 bases and J 0 bases; bases outside gene matches: 5. For the CDR3, the DNA is TGCGCCAGCAGCCCAGGGACTAGCGGGGCTAGCACAGATACGCAGTATTTT. The encoded protein is CASSPGTSGASTDTQYF.

This chain connects TRBV5-1 to TRBJ2-7, with D hard to call. CDR1 SGHRS and CDR2 YFSETQ come from the germline V gene. This CDR3 region has 13 residues. V gave up 2 bases and J gave up 0 bases, with 6 bases separating them. The chain's CDR3 is CASSFASSYEQYF. The CDR3 DNA is TGCGCCAGCAGCTTTGCGAGCTCCTACGAGCAGTACTTC.

In DNA, the CDR3 is TGCAGTGCTTACCGAGTGGGGAGGTCCTCCTACGAGCAGTACTTC. Translated: CSAYRVGRSSYEQYF. The chain joins TRBV20-1 to TRBJ2-7; TRBD2 is a possible D gene (6 bases). Germline values: CDR1 DFQATT, CDR2 SNEGSKA (reference sequence). V lost 5 bases, J lost 0 bases, and 17 bases lay in between. The CDR3 is 15 residues long.

The chain has TRBV12-3 or TRBV12-4 and TRBJ2-7; D perhaps matches TRBD1 (5 bases). The germline V and J ends were trimmed by 4 bases and 7 bases, with 11 bases remaining between them. CDR3 size: 12 residues. The CDR3 loop reads CASSSRVWEQYF. CDR3 sequence (DNA): TGTGCCAGCAGTTCCAGGGTCTGGGAGCAGTACTTC.

This clonotype was counted at least ten times. The CDR3 loop reads CATSSNRGIFDEQFF. The CDR3 region has the DNA TGTGCCACCAGCAGTAACAGGGGTATTTTCGATGAGCAGTTCTTC. V usage is TRBV15 and J usage is TRBJ2-1, with 7 bases lining up with TRBD1. This CDR3 spans 15 amino acids. Germline loops: CDR1 LNHNV, CDR2 YYDKDF (reference sequence). V lost 3 bases to trimming and J lost 8 bases; unmatched junction nucleotides: 10.

The V gene is TRBV5-1, the J gene TRBJ2-3; D may be TRBD2 (6 bases). This CDR3 has 16 amino acids. Germline V gives CDR1 SGHRS, CDR2 YFSETQ. V was pared by 0 bases and J by 5 bases, with 16 bases between. CDR3 region: CASSLVSGVEGDTQYF. The CDR3 bases are TGCGCCAGCAGCTTGGTTTCGGGGGTTGAAGGAGATACGCAGTATTTT.

The chain recombines TRBV29-1 with TRBJ1-6; 8 nucleotides match TRBD1. V dropped 4 bases and J dropped 5; count of bases not matched to a gene: 1. The CDR3 runs to 13 residues. The V gene's germline CDR1 is SQVTM and CDR2 ANQGSEA. For the CDR3, the DNA is TGCAGCGTTGGGGACAGGAATAATTCACCCCTCCACTTT. It translates to CSVGDRNNSPLHF.

This clonotype was seen ten or more times. This sequence joins TRBV20-1 and TRBJ2-5; no clear D gene. Trimming removed 2 bases at V and 5 bases at J, with 3 bases between. The CDR3 runs to 10 residues. Germline lookup yields CDR1 DFQATT and CDR2 SNEGSKA (reference sequence). CDR3 amino acids: CSARRETQYF. Written as DNA, the CDR3 is TGCAGTGCTAGACGGGAGACCCAGTACTTC.

In this sample, this clonotype turned up many times. The chain uses TRBV6-1 and TRBJ2-1; 15 bases fit TRBD2. J gave up 5 bases and V 4 bases, and 18 bases lay outside the gene matches. CDR3 length: 21 amino acids. Germline-derived CDR1 and CDR2 are MNHNS and SASEGT. CDR3 region: CASSARKLPGLAGGINNEQFF. The CDR3 DNA reads as TGTGCCAGCAGTGCAAGGAAATTACCGGGACTAGCGGGAGGAATAAACAATGAGCAGTTCTTC.